This TCR beta chain was recovered during a study of T cell changes during pregnancy in multiple sclerosis (dated by TCRdb to between 2018 and 2021). In terms of the full investigation: The study looked at changes in the T cell repertoire across pregnancy in women with multiple sclerosis.

Library preparation was by the immunoSEQ multiplex PCR assay. Here the immuneACCESS table is served through TCRdb, limited to in-frame sequences with V and J called. Missing clones are a known gap in these copies; in checked studies unresolved V genes cover under half, and the rest lacks a known reason. Recorded for this sample are under 45,000 clones; about 95% of them occurred a single time. The ten largest clones represent roughly 1% of the sample. In regard to this clone: Its antigen is still unknown. Per-base quality was not reported, and no clone a single base away is much larger than it.

Counted from cysteine to phenylalanine, this CDR3 has 12 amino acids. Of all the DNA, just the CDR3 is kept, 36 bases in frame from base 1. CDR1 and CDR2, per the germline V gene (reference sequence), are LNHNV and YYDKDF. Trimming removed 1 base from V and 11 bases from J, leaving 9 bases between the germline ends. The chain couples TRBV15 to TRBJ2-1; tentative D gene TRBD2, with 5 bases matching. This clonotype was obtained from a female donor with multiple sclerosis, enrolled in a pregnancy study. Sequences were derived from peripheral blood, sampled in the second trimester of pregnancy. The DNA is TGTGCCACCAGCAGAGTTACGGGAAAGCAGTTCTTC. The translation is CATSRVTGKQFF. The full variable domain, completed from the reference TRBV15 and TRBJ2-1 proteins outside the CDR3, reads DAMVIQNPRYQVTQFGKPVTLSCSQTLNHNVMYWYQQKSSQAPKLLFHYYDKDFNNEADTPDNFQSRRPNTSFCFLDIRSPGLGDTAMYLCATSRVTGKQFFGPGTRLTVL.